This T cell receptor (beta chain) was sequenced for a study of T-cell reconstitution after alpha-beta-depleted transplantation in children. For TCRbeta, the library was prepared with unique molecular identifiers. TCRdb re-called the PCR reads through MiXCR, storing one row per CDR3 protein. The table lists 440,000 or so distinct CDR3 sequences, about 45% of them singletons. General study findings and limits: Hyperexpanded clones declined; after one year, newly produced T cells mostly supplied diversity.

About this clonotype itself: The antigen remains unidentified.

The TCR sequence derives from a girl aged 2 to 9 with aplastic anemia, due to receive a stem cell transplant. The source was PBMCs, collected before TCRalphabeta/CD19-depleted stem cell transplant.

The CDR3 sequence is CASSLGGPLDGYTF. CDR3 in DNA: TGCGCCAGCAGCTTGGGTGGGCCCCTTGATGGCTACACCTTC. The gene calls are TRBV5-1 and TRBJ1-2; D gene ambiguous. V was cut by 0 bases and J by 6 bases, with 12 bases left in between. CDR3 length: 14 amino acids. Germline V lookup: CDR1 SGHRS, CDR2 YFSETQ.